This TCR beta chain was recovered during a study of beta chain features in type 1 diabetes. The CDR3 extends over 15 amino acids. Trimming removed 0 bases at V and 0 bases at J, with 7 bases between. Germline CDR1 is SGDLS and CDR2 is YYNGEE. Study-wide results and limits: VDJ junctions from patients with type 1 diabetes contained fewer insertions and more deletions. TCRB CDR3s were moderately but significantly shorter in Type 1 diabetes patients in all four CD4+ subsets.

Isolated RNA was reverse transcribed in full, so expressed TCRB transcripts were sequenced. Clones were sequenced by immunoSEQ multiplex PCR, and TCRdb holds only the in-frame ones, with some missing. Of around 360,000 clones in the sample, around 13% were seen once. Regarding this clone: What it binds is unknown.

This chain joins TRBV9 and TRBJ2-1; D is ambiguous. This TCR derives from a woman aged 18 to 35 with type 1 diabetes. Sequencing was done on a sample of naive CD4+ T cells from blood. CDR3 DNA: TGTGCCAGCAGCGTAGATGCAGGCTCCTACAATGAGCAGTTCTTC. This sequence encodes CASSVDAGSYNEQFF.